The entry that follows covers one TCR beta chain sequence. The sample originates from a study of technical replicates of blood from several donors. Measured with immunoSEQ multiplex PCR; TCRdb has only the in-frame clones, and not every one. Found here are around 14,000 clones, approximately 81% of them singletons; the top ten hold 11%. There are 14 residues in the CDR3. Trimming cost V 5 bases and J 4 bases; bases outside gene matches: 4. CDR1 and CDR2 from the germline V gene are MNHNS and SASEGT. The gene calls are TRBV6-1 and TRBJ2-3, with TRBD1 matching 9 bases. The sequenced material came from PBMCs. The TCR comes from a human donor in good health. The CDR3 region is CASSFTGGPDTQYF. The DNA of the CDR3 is TGTGCCAGCAGTTTTACAGGGGGCCCAGATACGCAGTATTTT.